These 28 T cell receptor beta chains came from one sample sequenced in a study of CD8+CD57+ T cells in acquired aplastic anemia. All patients picked for sequencing had shown, by flow cytometry, an expansion of CD8+CD57+ cells. Genomic DNA was employed as the template in profiling TCR beta VDJ and CDR3. TCRdb called the reads again in MiXCR, with one record for every CDR3 protein. The sample includes around 430,000 distinct CDR3 sequences, around 33% of them seen just once. Sequencing was performed on sorted CD4+, CD8+, or CD8+CD57+ T cells (not recorded which) from PBMCs. Receptors originate from a human donor with aplastic anemia.

This clonotype was counted between two and nine times. The chain joins TRBV20-1 to TRBJ2-3, with 8 bases matching TRBD2. The germline V gene has CDR1 DFQATT and CDR2 SNEGSKA (reference sequence). The V and J ends lost 5 bases and 1 base, in that order; junction bases with no gene match: 5. The CDR3 spans 14 residues. The CDR3 DNA reads as TGCAGTGCTTATCGGGGGGGGGGCACAGATACGCAGTATTTT. It codes for CSAYRGGGTDTQYF.

The CDR3 DNA follows: TGTGCCAGCAGCGTAGGGGATCCCGGGGAGCTGTTTTTT. Its translation is CASSVGDPGELFF. The chain combines TRBV9 with TRBJ2-2; D is ambiguous. V was pared by 0 bases and J by 6 bases, with 6 bases between. CDR3 size: 13 residues. CDR1 and CDR2 from the germline V gene are SGDLS and YYNGEE.

V usage is TRBV10-3 and J usage is TRBJ2-1, with unresolved D. V was trimmed by 5 bases and J by 3 bases, leaving 11 bases between them. The CDR3 has 14 amino acids. Germline V gives CDR1 ENHRY, CDR2 SYGVKD. The CDR3 DNA reads TGTGCCATCAGTATGACCGAAATCTACAATGAGCAGTTCTTC. It encodes CAISMTEIYNEQFF.

This sequence joins TRBV2 and TRBJ2-2; D uncertain. This CDR3 has 12 residues. Trimming took 5 bases from V and 6 from J, leaving 7 bases between them. Germline V gene sequence: CDR1 SNHLY, CDR2 FYNNEI. CDR3 nucleotides: TGTGCCAGCAGTAAAGATTCCGGGGAGCTGTTTTTT. Its translation: CASSKDSGELFF.

This clonotype appeared many times. This chain connects TRBV7-2 to TRBJ2-7, with D possibly being TRBD2 (6 bases). The CDR3 loop spans 13 amino acids. Germline CDR1 SGHTA, CDR2 FQGNSA. Trimming pared 4 bases from V and 9 bases from J, leaving 16 bases between. CDR3 loop: CASSSWRREGQYF. In DNA form, the CDR3 reads TGTGCCAGCAGCTCCTGGCGGCGGGAAGGGCAGTACTTC.

This clonotype was counted at least ten times. The chain recombines TRBV7-3 with TRBJ2-3; 8 nucleotides agree with TRBD1. Losses at the gene ends were 4 bases for V and 1 base for J; bases not matched to a gene: 4. CDR3 length: 15 amino acids. The germline V gene encodes CDR1 SGHTA and CDR2 FQGTGA. CDR3 sequence reads: CASSSTGEGTDTQYF. CDR3 coding DNA: TGTGCCAGCAGCTCGACAGGGGAGGGCACAGATACGCAGTATTTT.

At least ten counts were recorded for this clonotype. The V call is TRBV7-9, the J call TRBJ1-1; 8 positions agree with TRBD1. Germline CDR1 SEHNR, CDR2 FQNEAQ (reference sequence). CDR3 length: 15 residues. Trimming at V came to 5 bases and at J to 1 base, leaving 6 bases not matched to a gene. In DNA, the CDR3 is TGTGCCAGCAGCCTACCGGGACAGGCGAACACTGAAGCTTTCTTT. Amino acid sequence: CASSLPGQANTEAFF. The variable domain in full, completed from reference TRBV7-9 and TRBJ1-1, reads DTGVSQNPRHKITKRGQNVTFRCDPISEHNRLYWYRQTLGQGPEFLTYFQNEAQLEKSRLLSDRFSAERPKGSFSTLEIQRTEQGDSAMYLCASSLPGQANTEAFFGQGTRLTVV.

Comment on this clonotype: Just one base apart from a much larger clone, this may be a read error. The V gene is TRBV20-1, the J gene TRBJ2-3, with D perhaps matching TRBD1 or TRBD2 (5 bases each). The ends were cut back, 3 bases at V and 1 base at J, with 11 bases in the middle. The CDR3 has 14 residues. Germline V gene data show CDR1 as DFQATT and CDR2 as SNEGSKA (reference sequence). In DNA, the CDR3 is TGCAGTGCTAGTCTGGGGGATGGCACAGATACGCAGTATTTT. As protein: CSASLGDGTDTQYF.

Regarding this clonotype: The junction departs from the called germline gene at one end, perhaps through a read error. V and J are TRBV7-2 and TRBJ2-6; 12 positions agree with TRBD1. This CDR3 has 15 amino acids. The germline gives CDR1 SGHTA, CDR2 FQGNSA. The CDR3 DNA reads TGTGCCAGCAGCGAGAGGGGACAGGGGGCTAACGTCCTGACTTTC. It codes for CASSERGQGANVLTF.

Here the CDR3 reads CSASRGPLNTEAFF. The CDR3 DNA sequence: TGCAGTGCCAGCAGGGGACCGCTGAACACTGAAGCTTTCTTT. V gene TRBV20-1 combines with J gene TRBJ1-1, with D perhaps TRBD1 (6 bases). The V gene's germline CDR1 is DFQATT and CDR2 SNEGSKA (reference sequence). The V end was cut by 6 bases, the J end by 0 bases, with 14 bases between. The CDR3 extends over 14 amino acids.

This chain connects TRBV7-6 to TRBJ2-7; tentatively, D is TRBD1 or TRBD2 (5 bases each). V was shortened by 0 bases and J by 4 bases, with 10 bases between the two germline ends. This CDR3 contains 14 residues. CDR1 is SGHVS, CDR2 FNYEAQ, per germline. This CDR3 is CASSLAPEGYEQYF. The CDR3 DNA reads TGTGCCAGCAGCTTAGCCCCAGAGGGGTACGAGCAGTACTTC.

This clonotype came up a few times. The chain couples TRBV10-3 to TRBJ2-5, with D perhaps being TRBD1 or TRBD2 (7 bases each). Between the trimmed V and J ends, which lost 10 bases and 5 bases, there was a span of 17 bases. This CDR3 is built from 13 residues. Germline V gives CDR1 ENHRY, CDR2 SYGVKD. The CDR3: CATQGRGHETQYF. CDR3 DNA: TGTGCCACCCAAGGGAGGGGGCACGAGACCCAGTACTTC.

About this clonotype: One junction end disagrees with the germline gene, perhaps due to a read error. This chain joins TRBV11-2 and TRBJ2-1, with 7 bases matching TRBD2. Germline V gene sequence: CDR1 SGHAT, CDR2 FQNNGV. The CDR3 totals 18 residues. CDR3 amino acids: CASSPPGLAERVGNEQSF. CDR3 sequence (DNA): TGTGCCAGCAGCCCTCCGGGGCTAGCGGAGAGGGTGGGCAATGAGCAGTCCTTC.

Many counts were recorded for this clonotype. The chain combines TRBV15 with TRBJ1-1; perhaps TRBD1 as D (5 bases). V lost 3 bases, J lost 5 bases, and 13 bases lay in between. CDR1 and CDR2 from the germline V gene are LNHNV and YYDKDF (reference sequence). The CDR3 runs 14 residues. The CDR3 DNA is TGTGCCACCAGCAGGGGCAGGGAACGGACTGAAGCTTTCTTT. Its translation is CATSRGRERTEAFF.

This clonotype has a single count. The J gene is TRBJ2-5, the V gene TRBV20-1; no firm D call. CDR3 size: 9 residues. CDR1 DFQATT and CDR2 SNEGSKA come from the germline V gene (reference sequence). The ends were cut back, 4 bases at V and 6 bases at J, with 3 bases in the middle. The CDR3 DNA is TGCAGTGCTACCCAGACCCAGTACTTC. This gives the protein CSATQTQYF.

A remark on this clonotype: A read error may explain this, as a much larger clone is one base away. J is TRBJ1-3 and V is TRBV19; D is unclear. Germline lookup yields CDR1 LNHDA and CDR2 SQIVND (reference sequence). There are 15 residues in the CDR3. The CDR3 loop is CASSIFGQSGSTIYF. Written as DNA, the CDR3 is TGTGCCAGTAGTATCTTCGGGCAGTCTGGAAGCACCATATATTTT.

The sample holds one count of this clonotype. This chain joins TRBV9 and TRBJ2-7; tentative D call: TRBD2 (5 bases). This CDR3 has 15 residues. The V gene lost 7 bases and the J gene lost 2 bases, with 19 bases spanning the gap. Germline V gene sequence: CDR1 SGDLS, CDR2 YYNGEE. In DNA form, the CDR3 reads TGTGCCAGCTCACCAATTCCGACGGGGACCTACGAGCAGTACTTC. Amino acid sequence: CASSPIPTGTYEQYF.

This clonotype has just a few counts. The V call is TRBV14, the J call TRBJ1-2; no clear D. Germline V lookup: CDR1 SGHDN, CDR2 FVKESK. This CDR3 is built from 15 residues. The V gene lost 6 bases and the J gene lost 3 bases, with 17 bases spanning the gap. In DNA, the CDR3 is TGTGCCAGCAGTTCCCCCAAGGGAGGCGACTATGGCTACACCTTC. The encoded protein is CASSSPKGGDYGYTF.

In its sample, this clonotype was seen many times. The rearrangement uses TRBV19 and TRBJ2-7; TRBD2 matches 7 bases. J was trimmed by 3 bases and V by 6 bases; bases with no gene match: 5. The CDR3 sequence is 13 residues long. Germline V lookup: CDR1 LNHDA, CDR2 SQIVND (reference sequence). CDR3 nucleotides: TGTGCCAGTAGGTCGGCTAGCGGCTACGAGCAGTACTTC. Encoded protein: CASRSASGYEQYF. The variable domain in full, completed from reference TRBV19 and TRBJ2-7, reads DGGITQSPKYLFRKEGQNVTLSCEQNLNHDAMYWYRQDPGQGLRLIYYSQIVNDFQKGDIAEGYSVSREKKESFPLTVTSAQKNPTAFYLCASRSASGYEQYFGPGTRLTVT.

This clonotype turned up a few times. The V call is TRBV20-1, the J call TRBJ2-1; the match to TRBD2 covers 9 bases. V was pared by 6 bases and J by 8 bases, with 8 bases of the junction left unmatched. This CDR3 has 13 residues. Per germline, CDR1 DFQATT and CDR2 SNEGSKA (reference sequence). In DNA, the CDR3 is TGCAGTGCCCCGGGACTAGCATCGCATGAGCAGTTCTTC. This sequence encodes CSAPGLASHEQFF.

This clonotype showed up many times. The chain combines TRBV7-2 with TRBJ2-2; no clear D gene. The V gene's germline CDR1 is SGHTA and CDR2 FQGNSA. V lost 2 bases, J lost 3 bases, and 4 bases lay in between. There are 13 residues in the CDR3. CDR3 sequence reads: CASSLRDTGELFF. CDR3 coding DNA: TGTGCCAGCAGCTTACGCGACACCGGGGAGCTGTTTTTT.

This clonotype came up a few times. The CDR3: CATSPEGGSYNEQFF. DNA of the CDR3: TGTGCCACCAGCCCCGAAGGGGGCTCCTACAATGAGCAGTTCTTC. This rearrangement joins TRBV15 to TRBJ2-1; a weak D match, TRBD1 (6 bases). This CDR3 has 15 residues. Germline assignment: CDR1 LNHNV and CDR2 YYDKDF (reference sequence). V dropped 5 bases and J dropped 0 bases, with 11 bases sitting between them.

There are a few counts of this clonotype. J is TRBJ1-5 and V is TRBV5-1, with unresolved D. Trimming pared 5 bases from V and 4 bases from J, leaving 16 bases between. Germline CDR1 is SGHRS and CDR2 is YFSETQ. This CDR3 has 15 amino acids. The CDR3 nucleotides read TGCGCCAGCAGGTTCAATCCGAACCGGAATCAGCCCCAGCATTTT. Its protein product is CASRFNPNRNQPQHF. The whole variable domain, remainder taken from reference TRBV5-1 and TRBJ1-5, is KAGVTQTPRYLIKTRGQQVTLSCSPISGHRSVSWYQQTPGQGLQFLFEYFSETQRNKGNFPGRFSGRQFSNSRSEMNVSTLELGDSALYLCASRFNPNRNQPQHFGDGTRLSIL.

The genes are TRBV12-3 or TRBV12-4 and TRBJ1-5; 9 positions match TRBD1. V trimming: 7 bases; J trimming: 5 bases; junction bases outside the gene matches: 21. The CDR3 is made up of 19 amino acids. DNA of the CDR3: TGTGCCAGCACCTTGATCCGGGACAGGGAGGGTGTCCGCGATCAGCCCCAGCATTTT. Protein sequence: CASTLIRDREGVRDQPQHF.

The chain joins TRBV4-3 to TRBJ1-6; D perhaps matches TRBD1 (5 bases). The germline CDR1 and CDR2 sequences are LGHNA and YSLEER. The CDR3 is 14 residues long. Trimming cost V 0 bases and J 14 bases, with 14 bases left between them. The CDR3 is CASSQDRSTGTLHF. CDR3 DNA: TGCGCCAGCAGCCAAGATAGATCTACAGGAACCCTCCACTTT.

This clonotype appeared many times. The V gene is TRBV20-1, the J gene TRBJ1-2, with TRBD1 matching 11 bases. Germline V gives CDR1 DFQATT, CDR2 SNEGSKA (reference sequence). V dropped 6 bases and J dropped 6; count of bases not matched to a gene: 3. The CDR3 has 12 residues. The CDR3 region has the DNA TGCAGTGCCCCGGGACAGGGGGATGGCTACACCTTC. Amino acids: CSAPGQGDGYTF.

This clonotype was detected ten times or more. This chain uses TRBV29-1 with TRBJ2-5; the D gene is possibly TRBD2 (6 bases). The CDR3 loop spans 12 amino acids. The V and J ends lost 5 bases and 3 bases respectively, with 10 bases between them. Germline V gene data show CDR1 as SQVTM and CDR2 as ANQGSEA. The DNA for the CDR3 is TGCAGCGTTTTATTAGCGGAAGAGACCCAGTACTTC. Translated, it gives CSVLLAEETQYF.

The chain carries TRBV25-1 and TRBJ2-7; D possibly corresponds to TRBD1 (7 bases). With 6 bases removed from V and 3 bases from J, the gap between germline ends came to 15 bases. Germline-derived CDR1 and CDR2 are MGHDK and SYGVNS. The CDR3 is made up of 14 amino acids. The CDR3 here is CASRTAGQHYEQYF. The CDR3 region has the DNA TGTGCCAGCAGGACTGCGGGACAGCACTACGAGCAGTACTTC.